This T cell receptor beta chain stems from a study of blood T cell repertoires in COVID-19. Study context: Researchers got acute and convalescent COVID-19 samples from the United States, Italy and Spain.

CDR1 is LGHNA, CDR2 YSLEER, per germline. There are 15 residues in the CDR3. The V end lost 4 bases, the J end lost 9 bases, and 16 bases lay between the germline ends. This clone was seen a handful of times. Assay used: immunoSEQ multiplex PCR; TCRdb lists only in-frame clones, some missing. Here the sample spans about 220,000 clones, 65% to 90% being singletons. While infection was still active, Seattle patients were enrolled and then followed longitudinally. This receptor was identified in a woman between 70 and 85 years old with COVID-19, enrolled during active disease. This chain links TRBV4-3 with TRBJ1-6; maybe TRBD1 (6 bases). The specimen was peripheral blood. The CDR3 nucleotides are TGCGCCAGCAGCCCTCGGACAGATTGGATTTCACCCCTCCACTTT. Protein product: CASSPRTDWISPLHF.